This entry features one TCR beta chain sequence. Antigen: not known. Germline V gene sequence: CDR1 SGDLS, CDR2 YYNGEE. This CDR3 comprises 13 residues. The trim removed 2 bases at V and 4 bases at J, leaving 1 base unmatched. This sample is drawn from a study of cytomegalovirus exposure and HLA in healthy donors. Broader study findings: Within the data, a cluster of highly shared sequence variants was likely a sequencing artifact. In vitro, three CMV-associated chains proved specific for CMV antigens. Productive rates of about 87% or about 30% were seen for most TCR beta V segments in an earlier analysis. CMV serostatus was the sole immune exposure data available.

Vbeta (60) and Jbeta (13) primers were used in the PCR. This table comes from immunoSEQ multiplex PCR, and its TCRdb copy is limited to in-frame clones, with some not included. The sample records roughly 73,000 clones, 78% being singletons. The clonotype was recovered from a man in his forties or fifties in good health and CMV-seronegative. The chain links TRBV9 to TRBJ1-1; 8 bases match TRBD1. Sequences were obtained from PBMCs. This CDR3 is CASSVTGGTEAFF. The CDR3 DNA is TGTGCCAGCAGCGTTACAGGGGGCACTGAAGCTTTCTTT.